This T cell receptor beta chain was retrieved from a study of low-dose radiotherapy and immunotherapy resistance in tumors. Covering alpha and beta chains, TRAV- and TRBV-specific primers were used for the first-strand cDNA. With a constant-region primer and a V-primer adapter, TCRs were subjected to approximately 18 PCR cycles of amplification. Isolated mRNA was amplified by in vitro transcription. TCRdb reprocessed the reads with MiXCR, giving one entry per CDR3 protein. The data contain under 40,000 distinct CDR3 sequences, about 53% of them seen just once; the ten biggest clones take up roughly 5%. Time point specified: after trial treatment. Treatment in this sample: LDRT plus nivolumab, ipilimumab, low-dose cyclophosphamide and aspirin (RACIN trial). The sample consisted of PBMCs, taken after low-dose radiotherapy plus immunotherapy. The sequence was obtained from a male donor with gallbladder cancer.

This CDR3 is CSVRGGHPNTGELFF. The CDR3 region has the DNA TGCAGCGTTCGAGGCGGACACCCGAACACCGGGGAGCTGTTTTTT. The chain combines TRBV29-1 with TRBJ2-2, with D possibly TRBD1 on 5 matching bases. The germline gives CDR1 SQVTM, CDR2 ANQGSEA. CDR3 length: 15 residues. V shed 5 bases and J shed 0 bases, with 13 bases lying between them.